This TCR beta chain was recovered during a study of vaccination effects on CD4 cells after COVID-19 (dated by TCRdb to 2021 to 2024). About the study as a whole: Participants received two doses of either the BNT162b2 or the mRNA-1273 mRNA SARS-CoV-2 vaccine. The study compared SARS-CoV-2 spike-specific CD4+ TCR repertoires before and after mRNA vaccination in COVID-19 convalescent patients and infection-naive vaccine recipients. A total of ten to eleven COVID-19 convalescent patients and a handful of SARS-CoV-2-naive healthy vaccine recipients were included in the full study. Cultures from other donors in the study were sequenced using the Oncomine TCR Beta short-read assay on an Illumina iSeq 100.

The library was obtained by the immunoSEQ multiplex PCR assay. TCR beta CDR3 sequencing was performed on DNA from the cultured, isolated CD4+ T cells. In the source study's methods: The analysis removed non-productive TCR sequences, trimmed reads to the CDR3 region, and retained only CDR3s that were 7 or more amino acids long. Antigen-specific clonotypes were identified with the MANAFEST web app by comparing expansion in peptide wells against reference cultures. Positive clones required FDR<0.05 expansion versus reference and all other wells, odds ratio above 5, and frequency above 0.1% in two replicate wells. Clonotypes significantly expanded in SARS-CoV-2 spike wells and in at least one common cold coronavirus spike condition were defined as cross-reactive. CDR3 similarity was assessed by Levenshtein distance using the stringdist R package, and unrooted trees were constructed with ape in R 3.6.1. In TCRdb, the immuneACCESS table is reduced to in-frame sequences with V and J assigned. These tables do not hold every clone; where another copy was compared, an unresolved V gene accounts for under half, and the others remain unexplained. V and J calls and clone size are those listed in that table; D and trimming were worked out from the DNA. For this sample there are around 83,000 clones; around 70% appear just once. In total, the top ten clones hold approximately 1.9% of the sample.

CDR1 SNHLY and CDR2 FYNNEI were looked up in the germline V gene. Germline trimming amounts to 6 bases on V and 4 bases on J, with 2 as the count of junction bases outside the gene matches. There are 13 amino acids in the CDR3, from cysteine to phenylalanine inclusive. Left in the record is the CDR3 DNA by itself, 39 bases read in frame from the first base. The paper's findings and limits, for the study overall: Among healthy vaccine recipients, nearly all vaccine-induced clones were SARS-CoV-2 mono-reactive, and only 1 of 255 was cross-reactive with common cold coronaviruses. The study was limited by a small number of convalescent patients, and early post-infection timepoints were lacking. Both infection-induced and vaccine-induced clones contracted markedly at late post-vaccination timepoints, which is consistent with waning T cell responses.

Comment on this clone: The clone's antigen remains unknown. No much larger clone is present one base from it, and per-base qualities are unavailable.

In the ViraFEST assay, PBMC were stimulated with viral peptide pools, and TCR sequencing was then used to find antigen-specific CD4+ T cell clonotypes based on their expansion. After approximately eleven days of culture, CD4+ T cells were isolated with the EasySep CD4+ T cell isolation kit. Negative nucleocapsid antibody results before and after vaccination confirmed that the healthy vaccine recipients had no prior SARS-CoV-2 infection. Some 2 million PBMC per well were cultured in IMDM with about 5.4% human AB serum, about 9.4 IU/ml IL-2 and gentamicin, plus 10 ug/ml peptides. Half of the culture medium was replaced with fresh IL-2-containing medium on days 3 and 7. Unless noted otherwise, every peptide stimulation condition was grown in triplicate wells. Using Ficoll-Paque Plus gradient centrifugation, PBMC were separated from whole blood and then either used fresh or cryopreserved at -140C. The spike proteins of SARS-CoV-2 and of the common cold coronaviruses HCoV-NL63, HCoV-OC43 and HCoV-229E were spanned by overlapping peptide pools. The QIAamp micro DNA kit was used to extract genomic DNA from the cultured CD4+ T cells.

The clonotype was recovered from a human donor who received a COVID-19 vaccine. The sample consisted of CD4+ T cells from PBMCs cultured with HCoV-229E spike peptides, taken before COVID-19 vaccination. Explained via the paper, the cell subset or site label denotes: HCoV-229E spike overlapping peptide pool stimulation. This chain joins TRBV2 to TRBJ2-3; 9 bases in the middle match TRBD1. The DNA reads TGTGCCAGCAGGAGGACAGGGGCAGATACGCAGTATTTT. This translates into CASRRTGADTQYF.